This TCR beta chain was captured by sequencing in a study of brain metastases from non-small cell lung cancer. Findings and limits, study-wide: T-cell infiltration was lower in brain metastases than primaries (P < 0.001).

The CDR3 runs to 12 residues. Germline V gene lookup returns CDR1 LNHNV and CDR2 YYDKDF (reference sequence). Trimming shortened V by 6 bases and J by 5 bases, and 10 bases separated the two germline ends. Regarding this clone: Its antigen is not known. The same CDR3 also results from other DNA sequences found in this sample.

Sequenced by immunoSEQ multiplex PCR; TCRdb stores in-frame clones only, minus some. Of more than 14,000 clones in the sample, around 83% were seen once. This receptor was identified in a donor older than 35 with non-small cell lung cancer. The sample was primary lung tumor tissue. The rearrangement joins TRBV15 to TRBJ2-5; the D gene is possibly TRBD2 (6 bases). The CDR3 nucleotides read TGTGCCACCAGAGGAGGGCGGGAGACCCAGTACTTC. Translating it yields CATRGGRETQYF.